This record concerns one T cell receptor beta chain sequence. Its antigen is still unknown. The protocol was immunoSEQ multiplex PCR, while the TCRdb copy is restricted to in-frame clones and leaves out a portion. The table lists roughly 30,000 clones, about 78% of them singletons, with 7.5% in the top ten. The sample originates from a study of radiotherapy plus CTLA-4 blockade in lung cancer. The CDR3 totals 15 residues. Trimming took off 6 bases at V and 4 bases at J, with 13 bases between the two ends. Per germline, CDR1 MNHNY and CDR2 SVGAGI (reference sequence). Study-level results: Radiotherapy with ipilimumab was followed by blood expansion of tumor-derived clones. The best predictor of response was reported to be early blood T cell clone dynamics, with interferon-beta.

The sequences come from peripheral blood, collected from a patient treated with radiotherapy plus ipilimumab. The TCR originated in a human donor with non-small cell lung cancer who had stable disease on radiotherapy plus ipilimumab. The chain joins TRBV6-6 to TRBJ1-6, with a tentative D call TRBD1 (6 bases). The CDR3 region has the DNA TGTGCCAGCAGACCTGACACAGGGTATAATTCACCCCTCCACTTT. It encodes CASRPDTGYNSPLHF.